This T cell receptor (beta chain) comes out of a study of response to subunit inactivated influenza vaccine. TCRdb passed the RT-PCR reads through MiXCR, listing each CDR3 protein once. The data hold about 650,000 distinct CDR3 sequences, with about 14% observed a single time. This TCR derives from a man aged 50-60 years who received an inactivated influenza vaccine. The material was PBMCs from blood, obtained roughly 15 days before vaccination.

The CDR3 DNA follows: TGTGCCACCTCGATGGTGGGCACAGATACGCAGTATTTT. Residues: CATSMVGTDTQYF. The chain is built from TRBV10-3 and TRBJ2-3; D is unresolved. The CDR3 extends over 13 amino acids. Germline values: CDR1 ENHRY, CDR2 SYGVKD. The V gene lost 10 bases and the J gene lost 1 base, with 12 bases spanning the gap.